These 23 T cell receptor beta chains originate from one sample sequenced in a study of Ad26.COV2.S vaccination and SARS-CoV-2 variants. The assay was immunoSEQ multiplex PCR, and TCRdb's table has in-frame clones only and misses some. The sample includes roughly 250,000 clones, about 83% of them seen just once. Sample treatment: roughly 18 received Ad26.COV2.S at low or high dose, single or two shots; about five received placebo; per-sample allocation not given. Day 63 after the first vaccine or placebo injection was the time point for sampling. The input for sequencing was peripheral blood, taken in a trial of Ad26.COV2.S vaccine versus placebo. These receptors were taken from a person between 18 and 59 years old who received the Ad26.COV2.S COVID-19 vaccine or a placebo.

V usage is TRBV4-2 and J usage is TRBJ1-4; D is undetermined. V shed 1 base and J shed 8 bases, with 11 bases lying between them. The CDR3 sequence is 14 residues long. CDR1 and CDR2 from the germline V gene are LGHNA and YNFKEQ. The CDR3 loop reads CASSQAPDREKLFF. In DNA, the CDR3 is TGTGCCAGCAGCCAAGCCCCGGATCGAGAAAAACTGTTTTTT.

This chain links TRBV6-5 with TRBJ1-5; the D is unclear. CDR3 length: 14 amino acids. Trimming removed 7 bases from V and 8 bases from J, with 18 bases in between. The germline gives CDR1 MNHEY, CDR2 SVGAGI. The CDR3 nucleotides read TGTGCCAGCAATATAGCCAGCTCTCATGAGCCCCAGCATTTT. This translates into CASNIASSHEPQHF.

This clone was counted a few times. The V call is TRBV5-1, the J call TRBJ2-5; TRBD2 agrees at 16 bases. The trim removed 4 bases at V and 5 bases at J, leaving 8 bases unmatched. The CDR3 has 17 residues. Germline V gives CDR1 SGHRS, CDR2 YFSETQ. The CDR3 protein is CASSPSGTSGGAETQYF. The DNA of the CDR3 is TGCGCCAGCAGCCCATCCGGGACTAGCGGGGGGGCGGAGACCCAGTACTTC.

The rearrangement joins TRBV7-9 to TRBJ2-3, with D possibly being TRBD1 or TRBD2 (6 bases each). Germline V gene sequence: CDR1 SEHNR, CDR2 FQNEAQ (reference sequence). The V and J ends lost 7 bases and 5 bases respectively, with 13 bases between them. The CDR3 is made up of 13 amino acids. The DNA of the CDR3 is TGTGCCAGCACGAGGGGGGCGGTAGATACGCAGTATTTT. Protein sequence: CASTRGAVDTQYF.

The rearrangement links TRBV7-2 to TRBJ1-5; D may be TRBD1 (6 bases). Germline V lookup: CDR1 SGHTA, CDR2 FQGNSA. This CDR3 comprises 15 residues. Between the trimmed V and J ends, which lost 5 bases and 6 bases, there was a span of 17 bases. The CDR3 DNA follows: TGTGCCAGCAGCATGCAGAGGGGGACGATTCAGCCCCAGCATTTT. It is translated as CASSMQRGTIQPQHF.

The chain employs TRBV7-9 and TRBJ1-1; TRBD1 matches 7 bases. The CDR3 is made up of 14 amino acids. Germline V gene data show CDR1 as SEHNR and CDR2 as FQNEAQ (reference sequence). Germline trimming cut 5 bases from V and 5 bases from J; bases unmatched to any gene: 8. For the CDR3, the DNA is TGTGCCAGCAGCGACCGACAGGGTCGAACTGAAGCTTTCTTT. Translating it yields CASSDRQGRTEAFF.

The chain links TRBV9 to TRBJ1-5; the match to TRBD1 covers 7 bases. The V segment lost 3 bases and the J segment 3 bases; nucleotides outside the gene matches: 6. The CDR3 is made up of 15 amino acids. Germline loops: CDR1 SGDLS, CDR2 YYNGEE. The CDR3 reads CASSGKGQFNQPQHF. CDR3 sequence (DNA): TGTGCCAGCAGCGGCAAGGGACAGTTCAATCAGCCCCAGCATTTT.

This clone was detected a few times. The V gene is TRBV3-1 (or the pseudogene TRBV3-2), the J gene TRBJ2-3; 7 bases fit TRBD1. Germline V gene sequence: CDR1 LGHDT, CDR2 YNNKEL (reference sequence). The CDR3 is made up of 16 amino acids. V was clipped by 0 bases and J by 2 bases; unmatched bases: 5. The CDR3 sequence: CASSQDDRVNTDTQYF. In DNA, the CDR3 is TGTGCCAGCAGCCAAGATGACAGGGTAAACACAGATACGCAGTATTTT.

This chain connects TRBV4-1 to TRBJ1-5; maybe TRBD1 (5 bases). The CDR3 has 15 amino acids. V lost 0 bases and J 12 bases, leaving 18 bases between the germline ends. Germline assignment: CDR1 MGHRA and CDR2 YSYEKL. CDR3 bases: TGCGCCAGCAGCCAAGACTCAGGAGTGGGGGTTAACCAGCATTTT. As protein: CASSQDSGVGVNQHF.

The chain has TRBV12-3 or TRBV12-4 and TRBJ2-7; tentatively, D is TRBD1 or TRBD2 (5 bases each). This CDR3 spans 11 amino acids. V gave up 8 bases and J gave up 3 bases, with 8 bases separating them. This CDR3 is CASGDGYEQYF. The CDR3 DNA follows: TGTGCCAGCGGGGACGGCTACGAGCAGTACTTC.

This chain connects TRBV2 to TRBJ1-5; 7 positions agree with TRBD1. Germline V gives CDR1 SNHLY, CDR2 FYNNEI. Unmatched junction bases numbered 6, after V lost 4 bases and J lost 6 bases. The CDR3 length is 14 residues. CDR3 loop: CASSGQGGIQPQHF. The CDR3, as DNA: TGTGCCAGCAGTGGACAGGGTGGTATTCAGCCCCAGCATTTT.

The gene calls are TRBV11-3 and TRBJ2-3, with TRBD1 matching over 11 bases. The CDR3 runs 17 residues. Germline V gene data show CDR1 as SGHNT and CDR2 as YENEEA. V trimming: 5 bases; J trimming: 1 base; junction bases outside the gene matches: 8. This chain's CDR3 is CASSGRGQGERTDTQYF. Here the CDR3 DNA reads TGTGCCAGCAGCGGAAGGGGACAGGGGGAGCGCACAGATACGCAGTATTTT.

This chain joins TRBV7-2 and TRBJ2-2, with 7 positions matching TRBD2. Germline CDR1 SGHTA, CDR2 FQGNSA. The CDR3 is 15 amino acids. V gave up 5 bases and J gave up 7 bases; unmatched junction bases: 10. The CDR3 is CASSIGLVGVGELFF. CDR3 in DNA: TGTGCCAGCAGCATCGGACTAGTGGGGGTCGGGGAGCTGTTTTTT.

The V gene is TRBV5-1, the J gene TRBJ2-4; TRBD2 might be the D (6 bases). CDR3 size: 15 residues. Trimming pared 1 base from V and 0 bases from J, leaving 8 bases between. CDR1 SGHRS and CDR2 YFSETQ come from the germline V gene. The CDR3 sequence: CASSLRLEAKNIQYF. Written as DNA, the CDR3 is TGCGCCAGCAGCTTGAGACTAGAAGCCAAAAACATTCAGTACTTC.

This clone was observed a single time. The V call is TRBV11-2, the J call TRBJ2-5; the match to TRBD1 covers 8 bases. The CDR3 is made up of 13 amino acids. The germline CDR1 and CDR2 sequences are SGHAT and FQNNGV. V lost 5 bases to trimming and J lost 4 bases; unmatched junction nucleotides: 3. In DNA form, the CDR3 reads TGTGCCAGCAGCCCAACAGGGGGAGAGACCCAGTACTTC. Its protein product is CASSPTGGETQYF.

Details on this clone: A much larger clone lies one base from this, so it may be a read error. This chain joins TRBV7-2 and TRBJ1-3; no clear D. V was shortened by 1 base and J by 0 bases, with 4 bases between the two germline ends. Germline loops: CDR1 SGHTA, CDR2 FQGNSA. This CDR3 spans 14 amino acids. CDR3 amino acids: CASSLGSSGNTIYF. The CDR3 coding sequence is TGTGCCAGCAGCTTAGGCAGCTCTGGAAACACCATATATTTT.

The CDR3 loop reads CASSFGLIGAEDTIYF. The CDR3 DNA follows: TGTGCCAGCAGCTTCGGGTTAATCGGGGCTGAGGACACCATATATTTT. This rearrangement joins TRBV7-2 to TRBJ1-3; D perhaps matches TRBD1 (5 bases). The CDR3 runs to 16 residues. V was shortened by 3 bases and J by 8 bases, with 20 bases between the two germline ends. Germline lookup yields CDR1 SGHTA and CDR2 FQGNSA.

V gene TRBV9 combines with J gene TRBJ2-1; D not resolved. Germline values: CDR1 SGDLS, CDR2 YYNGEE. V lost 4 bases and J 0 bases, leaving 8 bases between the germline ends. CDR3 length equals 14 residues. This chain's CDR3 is CASSPWVSYNEQFF. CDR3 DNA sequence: TGTGCCAGCAGCCCTTGGGTCTCCTACAATGAGCAGTTCTTC.

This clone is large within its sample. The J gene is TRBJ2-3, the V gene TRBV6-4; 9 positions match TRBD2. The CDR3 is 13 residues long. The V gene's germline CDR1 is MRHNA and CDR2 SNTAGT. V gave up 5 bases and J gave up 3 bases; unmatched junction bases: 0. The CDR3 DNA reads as TGTGCCAGCAGTCTAGCGGGGACAGATACGCAGTATTTT. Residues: CASSLAGTDTQYF.

The CDR3 region has the DNA TGTGCCTGGAGTGTTGGGGGGGGAGACTTTAACTATGGCTACACCTTC. This encodes CAWSVGGGDFNYGYTF. The chain carries TRBV30 and TRBJ1-2; the D gene is possibly TRBD1 (5 bases). CDR1 and CDR2 (germline): GTSNPN, SVGIG (reference sequence). The CDR3 extends over 16 amino acids. V was pared by 0 bases and J by 1 base, with 15 bases between.

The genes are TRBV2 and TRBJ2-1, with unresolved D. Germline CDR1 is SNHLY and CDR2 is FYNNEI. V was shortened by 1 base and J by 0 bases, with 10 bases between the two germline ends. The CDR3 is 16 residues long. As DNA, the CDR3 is TGTGCCAGCAGTGAAGGCGGCGGAAGCTCCTACAATGAGCAGTTCTTC. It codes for CASSEGGGSSYNEQFF. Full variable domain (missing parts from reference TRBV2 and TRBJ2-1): EPEVTQTPSHQVTQMGQEVILRCVPISNHLYFYWYRQILGQKVEFLVSFYNNEISEKSEIFDDQFSVERPDGSNFTLKIRSTKLEDSAMYFCASSEGGGSSYNEQFFGPGTRLTVL.

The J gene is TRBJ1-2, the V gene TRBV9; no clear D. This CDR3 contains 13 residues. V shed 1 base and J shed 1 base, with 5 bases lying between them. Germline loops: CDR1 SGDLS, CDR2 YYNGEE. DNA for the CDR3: TGTGCCAGCAGCGTACAGCATAACTATGGCTACACCTTC. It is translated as CASSVQHNYGYTF.

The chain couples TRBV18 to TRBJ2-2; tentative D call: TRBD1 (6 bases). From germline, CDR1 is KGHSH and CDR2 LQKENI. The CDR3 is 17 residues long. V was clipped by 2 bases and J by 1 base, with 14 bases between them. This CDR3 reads CASSPRDNSMNTGELFF. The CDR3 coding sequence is TGTGCCAGCTCACCAAGGGACAACTCCATGAACACCGGGGAGCTGTTTTTT.